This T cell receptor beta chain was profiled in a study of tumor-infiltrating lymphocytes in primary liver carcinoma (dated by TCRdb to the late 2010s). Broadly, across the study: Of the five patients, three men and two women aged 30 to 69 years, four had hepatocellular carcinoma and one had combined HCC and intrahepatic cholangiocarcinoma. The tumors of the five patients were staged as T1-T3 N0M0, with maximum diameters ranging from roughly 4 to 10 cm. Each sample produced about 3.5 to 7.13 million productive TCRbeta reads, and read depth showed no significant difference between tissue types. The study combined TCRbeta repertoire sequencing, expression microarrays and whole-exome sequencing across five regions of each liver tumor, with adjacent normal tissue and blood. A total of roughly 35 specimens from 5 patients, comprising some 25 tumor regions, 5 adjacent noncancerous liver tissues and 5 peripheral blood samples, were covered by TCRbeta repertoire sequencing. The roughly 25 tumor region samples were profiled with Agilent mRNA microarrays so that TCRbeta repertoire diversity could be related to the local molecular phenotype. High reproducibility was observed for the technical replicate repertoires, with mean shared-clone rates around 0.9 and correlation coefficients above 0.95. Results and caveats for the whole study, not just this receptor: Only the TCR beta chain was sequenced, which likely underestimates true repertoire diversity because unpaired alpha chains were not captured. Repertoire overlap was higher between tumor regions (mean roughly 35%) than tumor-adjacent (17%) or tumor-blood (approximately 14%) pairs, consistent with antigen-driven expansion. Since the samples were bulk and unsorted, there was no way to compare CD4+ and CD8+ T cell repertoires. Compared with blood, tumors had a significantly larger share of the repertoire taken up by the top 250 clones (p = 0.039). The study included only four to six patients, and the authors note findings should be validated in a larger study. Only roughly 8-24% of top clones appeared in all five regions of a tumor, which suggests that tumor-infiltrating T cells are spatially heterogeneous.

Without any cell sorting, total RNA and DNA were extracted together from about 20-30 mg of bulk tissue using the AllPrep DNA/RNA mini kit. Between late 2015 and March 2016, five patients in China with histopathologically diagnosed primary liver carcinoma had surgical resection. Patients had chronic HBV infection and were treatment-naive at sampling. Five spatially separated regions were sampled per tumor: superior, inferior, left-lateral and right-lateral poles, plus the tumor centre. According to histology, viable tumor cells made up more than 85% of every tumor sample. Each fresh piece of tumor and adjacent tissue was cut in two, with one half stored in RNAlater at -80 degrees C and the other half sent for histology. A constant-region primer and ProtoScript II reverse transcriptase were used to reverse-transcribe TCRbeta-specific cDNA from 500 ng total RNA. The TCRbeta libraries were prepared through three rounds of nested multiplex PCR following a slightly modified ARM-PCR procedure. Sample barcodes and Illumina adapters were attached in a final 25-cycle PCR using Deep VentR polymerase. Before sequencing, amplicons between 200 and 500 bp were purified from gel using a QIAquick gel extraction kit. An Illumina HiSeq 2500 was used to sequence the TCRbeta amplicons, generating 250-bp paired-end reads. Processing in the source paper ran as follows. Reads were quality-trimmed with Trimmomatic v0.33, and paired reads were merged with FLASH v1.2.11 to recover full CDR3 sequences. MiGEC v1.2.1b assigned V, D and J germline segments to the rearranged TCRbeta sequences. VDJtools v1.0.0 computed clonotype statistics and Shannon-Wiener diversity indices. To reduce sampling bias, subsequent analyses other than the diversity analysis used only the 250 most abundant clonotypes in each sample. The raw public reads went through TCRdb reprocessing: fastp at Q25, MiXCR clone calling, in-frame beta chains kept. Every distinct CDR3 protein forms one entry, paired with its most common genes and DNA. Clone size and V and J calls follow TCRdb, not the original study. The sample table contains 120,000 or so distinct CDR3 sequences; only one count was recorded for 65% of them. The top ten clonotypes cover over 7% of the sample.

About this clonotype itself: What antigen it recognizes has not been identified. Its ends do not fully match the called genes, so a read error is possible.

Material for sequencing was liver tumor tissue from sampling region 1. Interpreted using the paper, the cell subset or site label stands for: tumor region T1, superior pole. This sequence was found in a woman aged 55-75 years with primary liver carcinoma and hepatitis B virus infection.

In nucleotide form, the sequence is TGTGTCAGCAGCTTCTCCGCGAACATCGGGGAGCTGTTTTTT. Translated, this is CVSSFSANIGELFF. The rearranged segments are TRBV11-2 and TRBJ2-2; the D gene is unclear. The germline V gene provides CDR1 SGHAT and CDR2 FQNNGV. From cysteine to phenylalanine, the CDR3 is 14 amino acids long. The retained sequence is limited to the CDR3, 42 bases, with the frame set at the first base.